This TCR beta chain derives from a study of T cell responses to AZD1222 COVID-19 vaccine. Study-wide background: Whether given at about 4 or about 12 weeks, second doses were pooled. Findings and limits, study-wide: Once two AZD1222 doses were given, Spike-specific TCR breadth and depth went up. The sample set comprised mostly white British donors with more females, and clonal diversity was possibly underestimated. Repertoire sampling was restricted to post-peak T cell response timepoints.

Using immunoSEQ multiplex PCR, the repertoire was profiled, and TCRdb retains in-frame clones only, with some absent. Of 100,000 to 150,000 clones in the sample, roughly 93% were seen once. Comment on this clone: Antigen: not known.

CDR1 is LNHDA and CDR2 is SQIVND in the germline V gene (reference sequence). The V gene lost 5 bases and the J gene lost 1 base, with 8 bases spanning the gap. This CDR3 is built from 13 residues. The chain is built from TRBV19 and TRBJ1-2; TRBD1 might be the D (5 bases). The sequence was obtained from an adult in good health. The source material was peripheral blood, sampled on day 0 of AZD1222 vaccination. As DNA, the CDR3 is TGTGCCAGTAGTTTACAGGTTAACTATGGCTACACCTTC. This encodes CASSLQVNYGYTF.